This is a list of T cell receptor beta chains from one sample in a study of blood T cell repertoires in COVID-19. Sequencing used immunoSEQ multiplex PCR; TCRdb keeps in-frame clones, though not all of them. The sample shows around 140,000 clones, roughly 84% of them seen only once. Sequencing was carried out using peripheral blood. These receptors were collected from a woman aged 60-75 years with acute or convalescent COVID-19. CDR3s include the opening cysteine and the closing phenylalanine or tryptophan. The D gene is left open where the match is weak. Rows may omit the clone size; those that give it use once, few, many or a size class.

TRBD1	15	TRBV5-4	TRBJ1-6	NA	TGTGCCAGCAGCTCGGAGAGCAGGGGGAATTCACCCCTCCACTTT	CASSSESRGNSPLHF
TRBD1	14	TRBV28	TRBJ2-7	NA	TGTGCCAGCAATTCCTGGGACAGCAGTTATGAGCAGTACTTC	CASNSWDSSYEQYF
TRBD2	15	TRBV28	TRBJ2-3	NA	TGTGCCAGCCCCCCGAGCGGGGGGGTTCGAGATACGCAGTATTTT	CASPPSGGVRDTQYF
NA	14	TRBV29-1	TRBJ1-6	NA	TGCAGCGTTGCGACAGGCGTTGGGAATTCACCCCTCCACTTT	CSVATGVGNSPLHF
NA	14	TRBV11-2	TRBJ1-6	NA	TGTGCCAGCGCCCCCGGGGTCGGGAATTCACCCCTCCACTTT	CASAPGVGNSPLHF
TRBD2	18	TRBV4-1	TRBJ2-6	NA	TGCGCCAGCAGCCAAGGACCCGGGAGGCCCTCTGGGGCCAACGTCCTGACTTTC	CASSQGPGRPSGANVLTF
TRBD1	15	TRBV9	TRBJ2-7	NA	TGTGCCAGCAGCGCCTCGACAGGGGGCTTCTACGAGCAGTACTTC	CASSASTGGFYEQYF
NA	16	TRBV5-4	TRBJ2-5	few	TGTGCCAGCAGCTTAGATCTGCCGACCCCCGGGGAGACCCAGTACTTC	CASSLDLPTPGETQYF
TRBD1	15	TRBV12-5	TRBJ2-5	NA	TGTGCTAGTGGTTTTTACAGGGGGTACCAAGAGACCCAGTACTTC	CASGFYRGYQETQYF
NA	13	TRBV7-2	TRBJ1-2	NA	TGTGCCAGCAGCTTAGTAGGAGGGGAAGGCTACACCTTC	CASSLVGGEGYTF
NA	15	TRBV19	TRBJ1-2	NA	TGTGCCAGTAGTATAGATCCTGCAGGGTTCGATGGCTACACCTTC	CASSIDPAGFDGYTF
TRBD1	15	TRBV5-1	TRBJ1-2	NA	TGCGCCAGCAGCTTGGGGGGACAGGGGTCCTATGGCTACACCTTC	CASSLGGQGSYGYTF
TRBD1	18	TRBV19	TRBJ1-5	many	TGTGCCAGTAGTATGAGGGACAGGAGGTCAGGTAGCAATCAGCCCCAGCATTTT	CASSMRDRRSGSNQPQHF
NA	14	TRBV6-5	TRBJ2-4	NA	TGTGCCAGCAGTCGGACAACAGGGCAAAACATTCAGTACTTC	CASSRTTGQNIQYF
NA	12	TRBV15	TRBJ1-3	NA	TGTGCCACCAGCAGAGCGGGAAACACCATATATTTT	CATSRAGNTIYF
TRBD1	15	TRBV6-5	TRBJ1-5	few	TGTGCCAGCAGCCTGGGACAGGGGAACAATCAGCCCCAGCATTTT	CASSLGQGNNQPQHF
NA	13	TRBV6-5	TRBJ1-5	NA	TGTGCCAGCAGTAGGGGTAGCAATCAGCCCCAGCATTTT	CASSRGSNQPQHF
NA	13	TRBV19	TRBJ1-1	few	TGTGCCAGTACCCCGGTCCTGAACACTGAAGCTTTCTTT	CASTPVLNTEAFF
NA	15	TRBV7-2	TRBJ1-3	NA	TGTGCCAGCAGCTTGTCACAGGGTCTGGGAAACACCATATATTTT	CASSLSQGLGNTIYF
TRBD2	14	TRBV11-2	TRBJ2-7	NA	TGTGCCAGCAGCTGGACTAGCCTCACCTACGAGCAGTACTTC	CASSWTSLTYEQYF
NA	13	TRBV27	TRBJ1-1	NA	TGTGCCAGCAGTTTGGAGATAAGCACTGAAGCTTTCTTT	CASSLEISTEAFF
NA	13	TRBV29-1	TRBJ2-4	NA	TGCAGCGCCTTATCCCTAGCCAAAAACATTCAGTACTTC	CSALSLAKNIQYF
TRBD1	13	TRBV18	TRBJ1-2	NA	TGTGCCAGCTCACCGGGACAGGACTATGGCTACACCTTC	CASSPGQDYGYTF
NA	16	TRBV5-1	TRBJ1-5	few	TGCGCCAGCAGCTTGGGTCCGGGAGGGAGCAATCAGCCCCAGCATTTT	CASSLGPGGSNQPQHF
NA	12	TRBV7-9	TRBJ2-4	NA	TGTGCCAGCAGCTTGGAGGGGAACATTCAGTACTTC	CASSLEGNIQYF
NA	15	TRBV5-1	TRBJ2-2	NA	TGCGCCAGCAGACGCGGGGACAGCAACACCGGGGAGCTGTTTTTT	CASRRGDSNTGELFF
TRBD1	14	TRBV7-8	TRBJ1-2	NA	TGTGCCAGCAGCTTCGACAGGGGGGACTATGGCTACACCTTC	CASSFDRGDYGYTF
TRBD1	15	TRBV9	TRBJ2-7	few	TGTGCCAGCAGCGTAGGACCAGGGGGTGTCTACGAGCAGTACTTC	CASSVGPGGVYEQYF
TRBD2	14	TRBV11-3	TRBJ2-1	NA	TGTGCCAGCAGACCGCGGGGGGGCGGGAATGAGCAGTTCTTC	CASRPRGGGNEQFF
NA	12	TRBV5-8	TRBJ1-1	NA	TGTGCCCGCCGGGTAGGGAACACTGAAGCTTTCTTT	CARRVGNTEAFF
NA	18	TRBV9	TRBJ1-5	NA	TGTGCCAGCAGCGTAGAAGGACGGGAGCAATATAGCAATCAGCCCCAGCATTTT	CASSVEGREQYSNQPQHF
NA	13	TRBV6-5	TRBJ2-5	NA	TGTGCCAGCAGTTACCAGGTTGGGGAGACCCAGTACTTC	CASSYQVGETQYF
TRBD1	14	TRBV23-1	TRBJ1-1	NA	TGCGCCAGCTTTTCTGGACAGGCGGGAACTGAAGCTTTCTTT	CASFSGQAGTEAFF
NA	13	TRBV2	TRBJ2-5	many	TGTGCCAGCAGTGGGAGCCTCCGAGGGACCCAGTACTTC	CASSGSLRGTQYF
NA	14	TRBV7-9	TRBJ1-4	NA	TGTGCCAGCAGCTTAGGATCGACAGCAGAAAAACTGTTTTTT	CASSLGSTAEKLFF
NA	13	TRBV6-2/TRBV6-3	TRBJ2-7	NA	TGTGCCAGCAGTCCGAGGAGCTCCTACGAGCAGTACTTC	CASSPRSSYEQYF
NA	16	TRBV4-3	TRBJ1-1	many	TGCGCCAGCAGCCAAGATAGTTGGTTGATGAACACTGAAGCTTTCTTT	CASSQDSWLMNTEAFF
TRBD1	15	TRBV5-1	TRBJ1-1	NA	TGCGCCAGCAGCTTGGCGGGACAGGGGGTCACTGAAGCTTTCTTT	CASSLAGQGVTEAFF
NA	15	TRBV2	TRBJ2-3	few	TGTGCCAGCAGTATCAGGGCCTCTCGCACAGATACGCAGTATTTT	CASSIRASRTDTQYF
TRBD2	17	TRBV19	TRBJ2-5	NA	TGTGCCAGTCCACCCCCCATAACGGGGGGGCACCAAGAGACCCAGTACTTC	CASPPPITGGHQETQYF
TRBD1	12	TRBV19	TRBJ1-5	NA	TGTGCCAGTACGGACAGGGCTCAGCCCCAGCATTTT	CASTDRAQPQHF
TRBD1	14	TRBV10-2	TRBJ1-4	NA	TGCGCCAGCAGTCCGGGACAGGGGCCCGAAAAACTGTTTTTT	CASSPGQGPEKLFF
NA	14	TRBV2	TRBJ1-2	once	TGTGCCAGCAGTGATCGGGGGGATTACTATGGCTACACCTTC	CASSDRGDYYGYTF
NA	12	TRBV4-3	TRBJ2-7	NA	TGCGCCAGCAGCCAAGATCGGCGGGAGCAGTACTTC	CASSQDRREQYF
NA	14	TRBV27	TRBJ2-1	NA	TGTGCCAGCAGTTCGGCGGGCGCCTACAATGAGCAGTTCTTC	CASSSAGAYNEQFF
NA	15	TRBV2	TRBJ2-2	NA	TGTGCCAGCAGTGTGGAGACAGCGAACACCGGGGAGCTGTTTTTT	CASSVETANTGELFF